This T cell receptor (beta chain) was profiled in a study of regulatory T cells in long-lasting Graves disease. The authors built TCR beta libraries using iRepertoire HTBI primers and Arm-PCR of CDR3 regions. TCRdb independently ran MiXCR on the multiplex PCR reads; one entry per CDR3 protein. The profile shows hundreds of thousands of distinct CDR3 sequences, 18% of them singletons. The time point is: newly diagnosed GD, antithyroid drugs for less than 3 months. PBMCs were the source of the RNA used for TCR sequencing. Germline loops: CDR1 MNHNS, CDR2 SASEGT. The CDR3 length is 14 residues. With regard to this clonotype: A much larger clonotype is one base distant, so this may be a read error.

The TCR originated in a female donor with Graves disease. This sequence joins TRBV6-1 and TRBJ2-5, with no clear D. The specimen was peripheral blood mononuclear cells (PBMCs), collected at new diagnosis, from a patient treated with antithyroid drugs. CDR3 sequence (DNA): TGTGCCAGCAGAACCTGGGCCAATCAAGAGACCCAGCACTTC. This translates into CASRTWANQETQHF.